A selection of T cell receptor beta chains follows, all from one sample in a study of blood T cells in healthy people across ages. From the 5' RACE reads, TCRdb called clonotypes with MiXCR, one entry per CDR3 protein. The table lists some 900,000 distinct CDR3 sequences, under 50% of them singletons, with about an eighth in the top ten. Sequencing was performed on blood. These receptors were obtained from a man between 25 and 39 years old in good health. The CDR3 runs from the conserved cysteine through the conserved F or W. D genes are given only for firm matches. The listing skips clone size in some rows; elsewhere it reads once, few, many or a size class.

CDR3nt: TGTGCCAGTAGTATCCCCGGGACAGGCCATGGCTACACCTTC
CDR3aa: CASSIPGTGHGYTF
d_gene: TRBD1
j_gene: TRBJ1-2
abundance: -
v_gene: TRBV19

CDR3nt: TGTGCCTGGAGTCCCCTGACAGGGTGGGGGACTGAAGCTTTCTTT
CDR3aa: CAWSPLTGWGTEAFF
d_gene: TRBD1
j_gene: TRBJ1-1
abundance: -
v_gene: TRBV30

CDR3nt: TGTGCCACCAGTGATTCTCGACAGGGGGTACAGCCCCAGCATTTT
CDR3aa: CATSDSRQGVQPQHF
d_gene: TRBD1
j_gene: TRBJ1-5
abundance: -
v_gene: TRBV24-1

CDR3nt: TGTGCCAGCAGCTTATTTGGACGGGATATCTACGAGCAGTACTTC
CDR3aa: CASSLFGRDIYEQYF
d_gene: -
j_gene: TRBJ2-7
abundance: once
v_gene: TRBV13

CDR3nt: TGCGCCAGCAGCTTGGCCCCCACTGGGGGTTACAATGAGCAGTTCTTC
CDR3aa: CASSLAPTGGYNEQFF
d_gene: -
j_gene: TRBJ2-1
abundance: few
v_gene: TRBV5-1

CDR3nt: TGTGCCAGCAGCTTAGCTTGGGAGCAGTACTTC
CDR3aa: CASSLAWEQYF
d_gene: -
j_gene: TRBJ2-5
abundance: few
v_gene: TRBV11-2

CDR3nt: TGTGCCAGCAGTTCCATCCCGGACAGGGGGCGTATAGTTTCCTACAATGAGCAGTTCTTC
CDR3aa: CASSSIPDRGRIVSYNEQFF
d_gene: TRBD1
j_gene: TRBJ2-1
abundance: -
v_gene: TRBV6-5

CDR3nt: TGTGCCAGCAGTATGATGGACAGGGGCCGCCGACAAGAGACCCAGTACTTC
CDR3aa: CASSMMDRGRRQETQYF
d_gene: TRBD1
j_gene: TRBJ2-5
abundance: few
v_gene: TRBV28

CDR3nt: TGTGCCAGCAGCTCCGCAGGGGTTGGCTACACCTTC
CDR3aa: CASSSAGVGYTF
d_gene: -
j_gene: TRBJ1-2
abundance: few
v_gene: TRBV5-6

CDR3nt: TGTGCCAGCTCGGAGACCCACAGGGGCTACGAGCAGTACTTC
CDR3aa: CASSETHRGYEQYF
d_gene: TRBD1
j_gene: TRBJ2-7
abundance: -
v_gene: TRBV6-6

CDR3nt: TGCGCCAGCAGCTCTACACAGGGACTCGGCACTGAAGCTTTCTTT
CDR3aa: CASSSTQGLGTEAFF
d_gene: -
j_gene: TRBJ1-1
abundance: -
v_gene: TRBV5-1

CDR3nt: TGCAGTGCTCAGAGACTAGCTGAGACCTACGAGCAGTACTTC
CDR3aa: CSAQRLAETYEQYF
d_gene: TRBD2
j_gene: TRBJ2-7
abundance: few
v_gene: TRBV20-1

CDR3nt: TGTGCCAGCAGCTTAGTGACCAGTCGGGAGACCCAGTACTTC
CDR3aa: CASSLVTSRETQYF
d_gene: -
j_gene: TRBJ2-5
abundance: -
v_gene: TRBV7-2

CDR3nt: TGTGCCACTCTGGACGGGGGAAAATCCTACGAGCAGTACTTC
CDR3aa: CATLDGGKSYEQYF
d_gene: -
j_gene: TRBJ2-7
abundance: -
v_gene: TRBV6-2/TRBV6-3

CDR3nt: TGCAGTGCTGAACCGGGACAGGGGGCTTTAGGAGATACGCAGTATTTT
CDR3aa: CSAEPGQGALGDTQYF
d_gene: TRBD1
j_gene: TRBJ2-3
abundance: -
v_gene: TRBV20-1

CDR3nt: TGTGCCAGCAGCCAAGATGGGCAGGGAAGGAATGAGCAGTTCTTC
CDR3aa: CASSQDGQGRNEQFF
d_gene: -
j_gene: TRBJ2-1
abundance: -
v_gene: TRBV4-2

CDR3nt: TGTGCCACCCAGCGTAGCGGGTTCCAAGAGACCCAGTACTTC
CDR3aa: CATQRSGFQETQYF
d_gene: TRBD2
j_gene: TRBJ2-5
abundance: -
v_gene: TRBV24-1

CDR3nt: TGTGCCAGCAGCAAAGTCGGTCCAAGACGGTGTTCACCCCTCCACTTT
CDR3aa: CASSKVGPRRCSPLHF
d_gene: -
j_gene: TRBJ1-6
abundance: few
v_gene: TRBV21-1

CDR3nt: TGTGCCGGCAGTTTGGGTGCCTACGAGCAGTACTTC
CDR3aa: CAGSLGAYEQYF
d_gene: -
j_gene: TRBJ2-7
abundance: -
v_gene: TRBV28

CDR3nt: TGTGCCACCAGTGATGTGGGGGACGCAGAGACCCAGTACTTC
CDR3aa: CATSDVGDAETQYF
d_gene: -
j_gene: TRBJ2-5
abundance: -
v_gene: TRBV24-1

CDR3nt: TGTGCCAGCAGCTTTTCTATCTCCCAAGGAACCGGGGAGCTGTTTTTT
CDR3aa: CASSFSISQGTGELFF
d_gene: -
j_gene: TRBJ2-2
abundance: -
v_gene: TRBV5-4

CDR3nt: TGTGCCACCAGGTTGGGACAGGAGAATCAGCCCCAGCATTTT
CDR3aa: CATRLGQENQPQHF
d_gene: TRBD1
j_gene: TRBJ1-5
abundance: -
v_gene: TRBV15

CDR3nt: TGTGCCAGCAGTTTTGCGGGGACTCCCTGGACAGGGAAGACCCAGTACTTC
CDR3aa: CASSFAGTPWTGKTQYF
d_gene: TRBD1
j_gene: TRBJ2-5
abundance: -
v_gene: TRBV28

CDR3nt: TGTGCCAGCAGTTTATCTCCAGGGGACAATCAGCCCCAGCATTTT
CDR3aa: CASSLSPGDNQPQHF
d_gene: -
j_gene: TRBJ1-5
abundance: few
v_gene: TRBV27

CDR3nt: TGTGCCAGCAGGAGGACTAGTACTAACCCGCAGTACTTC
CDR3aa: CASRRTSTNPQYF
d_gene: TRBD2
j_gene: TRBJ2-7
abundance: -
v_gene: TRBV6-6

CDR3nt: TGTGCCAGCAGTCTACCTCTCGGGGGGTCAAATGAGCAGTTCTTC
CDR3aa: CASSLPLGGSNEQFF
d_gene: TRBD2
j_gene: TRBJ2-1
abundance: -
v_gene: TRBV6-6

CDR3nt: TGCGCCAGCAGCCAAGATAGGACGGCGGGGTCCGGGGAGCTGTTTTTT
CDR3aa: CASSQDRTAGSGELFF
d_gene: -
j_gene: TRBJ2-2
abundance: -
v_gene: TRBV4-3

CDR3nt: TGTGCCAGCAGTTCCGAATCTGGGGGAATAAGGTTTGAGCAGTTCTTC
CDR3aa: CASSSESGGIRFEQFF
d_gene: -
j_gene: TRBJ2-1
abundance: -
v_gene: TRBV28

CDR3nt: TGCAGTGAGAGGCAGGGCTTAGCTAACTATGGCTACACCTTC
CDR3aa: CSERQGLANYGYTF
d_gene: -
j_gene: TRBJ1-2
abundance: few
v_gene: TRBV20-1

CDR3nt: TGTGCCAGCAGTGGGTGGGGACAGGGGGCAAATGAGCAGTTCTTC
CDR3aa: CASSGWGQGANEQFF
d_gene: TRBD1
j_gene: TRBJ2-1
abundance: -
v_gene: TRBV25-1

CDR3nt: TGCGCCAGCAGCTTGGTAGGAGGGGGAAAAGAGTGGGACACTGAAGCTTTCTTT
CDR3aa: CASSLVGGGKEWDTEAFF
d_gene: -
j_gene: TRBJ1-1
abundance: -
v_gene: TRBV5-1

CDR3nt: TGTGCCAGCACTCCTACTAGCGCGACAGATACGCAGTATTTT
CDR3aa: CASTPTSATDTQYF
d_gene: TRBD2
j_gene: TRBJ2-3
abundance: -
v_gene: TRBV12-3/TRBV12-4

CDR3nt: TGTGCCAGCAGCACTGGACAGGGAATCTCCTACGAGCAGTACTTC
CDR3aa: CASSTGQGISYEQYF
d_gene: TRBD1
j_gene: TRBJ2-7
abundance: -
v_gene: TRBV7-2

CDR3nt: TGCGCCAGCTGTCGGGGGCCAAGCACAGATACGCAGTATTTT
CDR3aa: CASCRGPSTDTQYF
d_gene: -
j_gene: TRBJ2-3
abundance: few
v_gene: TRBV5-1

CDR3nt: TGTGCCAGCAGGCGTACTAGCGGGCCTACCTACAATGAGCAGTTCTTC
CDR3aa: CASRRTSGPTYNEQFF
d_gene: TRBD2
j_gene: TRBJ2-1
abundance: -
v_gene: TRBV7-2

CDR3nt: TGTGCCAGCAGCTTAGAGGAAAGGACAAGGGGCTCCTACAATGAGCAGTTCTTC
CDR3aa: CASSLEERTRGSYNEQFF
d_gene: -
j_gene: TRBJ2-1
abundance: many
v_gene: TRBV11-1

CDR3nt: TGTGCCAGCAGCTGGGGACAGGGGGACACCTACGAGCAGTACTTC
CDR3aa: CASSWGQGDTYEQYF
d_gene: TRBD1
j_gene: TRBJ2-7
abundance: -
v_gene: TRBV7-9

CDR3nt: TGTGCCAGCAGAGACAGGGAAATCCGCACTGAAGCTTTCTTT
CDR3aa: CASRDREIRTEAFF
d_gene: TRBD1
j_gene: TRBJ1-1
abundance: -
v_gene: TRBV12-3/TRBV12-4

CDR3nt: TGCAGTGCTAGGACAGGGAGCACAGATACGCAGTATTTT
CDR3aa: CSARTGSTDTQYF
d_gene: TRBD1
j_gene: TRBJ2-3
abundance: -
v_gene: TRBV20-1

CDR3nt: TGCGCCAGCAGCTTAAGCGGATCTGAGCAGTTCTTC
CDR3aa: CASSLSGSEQFF
d_gene: -
j_gene: TRBJ2-1
abundance: many
v_gene: TRBV5-1

CDR3nt: TGTGCCAGCAGCTCTCAGGGAGAAATTAACTATGGCTACACCTTC
CDR3aa: CASSSQGEINYGYTF
d_gene: -
j_gene: TRBJ1-2
abundance: -
v_gene: TRBV7-8

CDR3nt: TGCGCCAGCTACCCAGGGACAGGGAACTCCTACGAGCAGTACTTC
CDR3aa: CASYPGTGNSYEQYF
d_gene: TRBD1
j_gene: TRBJ2-7
abundance: -
v_gene: TRBV5-1

CDR3nt: TGTGCCTGGAGCCAGGGGGGCTGGGGCTATGGCTACACCTTC
CDR3aa: CAWSQGGWGYGYTF
d_gene: TRBD1
j_gene: TRBJ1-2
abundance: -
v_gene: TRBV30

CDR3nt: TGTGCCAGCAGTTTCCCCGGTGAAGGGGGCGTCTACGAGCAGTACTTC
CDR3aa: CASSFPGEGGVYEQYF
d_gene: TRBD1
j_gene: TRBJ2-7
abundance: few
v_gene: TRBV6-5